This T cell receptor (beta chain) originates from a study of neurological immune-mediated disorders. Regarding the study as a whole: HTLV-1-associated myelopathy had the most TCR clonal expansion, whereas multiple sclerosis had the least (lower than in healthy controls). None of the CDR3 amino acid sequences in expanded clones turned up in more than one subject, which points to private repertoires in all groups.

V was trimmed by 4 bases and J by 1 base, leaving 6 bases between them. The CDR3 covers 12 residues. Germline values: CDR1 DFQATT, CDR2 SNEGSKA (reference sequence). Many counts were recorded for this clonotype. As yet, its antigen is unknown. Specified time point: longitudinal time-point 1 (baseline). A blood bank in Maryland, USA, provided the volunteers who served as healthy controls. Synthesis of cDNA used 5'RACE (with 10-nucleotide random UMIs). TCRdb re-derived calls from the 5' RACE reads in MiXCR, one entry per CDR3 protein. The data show tens of thousands of distinct CDR3 sequences, with about 9.4% seen just once and roughly 10% held by the top ten.

The V and J genes are TRBV20-1 and TRBJ2-3; D gene unclear. This clonotype was sampled from a man aged 25 to 45 in good health. Sequenced material: PBMCs. The CDR3 loop is CSANTGTDTQYF. For the CDR3, the DNA is TGCAGTGCTAACACGGGCACAGATACGCAGTATTTT.